The 26 T cell receptor beta chains listed next were all sequenced from one sample in a study of cytomegalovirus exposure and HLA in healthy donors. PCR used 60 Vbeta primers and 13 Jbeta primers. Here immunoSEQ multiplex PCR was the method, and the copy in TCRdb shows in-frame clones only, minus some. In the table there are about 77,000 clones, approximately 80% of which are singletons. Sequences were obtained from PBMCs. Receptor source: a man aged 40-49 years in good health and CMV-seronegative.

The gene calls are TRBV4-2 and TRBJ1-2; D may be TRBD1 (6 bases). V gave up 4 bases and J gave up 3 bases, with 18 bases separating them. Per the germline V gene, CDR1 is LGHNA and CDR2 is YNFKEQ. This CDR3 region has 16 residues. The CDR3 loop is CASSPTSSRGDYGYTF. The CDR3 DNA is TGTGCCAGCAGCCCCACATCGTCCAGGGGAGACTATGGCTACACCTTC.

The genes are TRBV19 and TRBJ2-1, with D possibly being TRBD1 (6 bases). Trimming shortened V by 4 bases and J by 4 bases, and 11 bases separated the two germline ends. CDR1 and CDR2 from the germline V gene are LNHDA and SQIVND (reference sequence). This CDR3 comprises 14 residues. The CDR3 protein is CASSTPGTYNEQFF. CDR3 in DNA: TGTGCCAGTAGTACCCCCGGGACATACAATGAGCAGTTCTTC.

This clone was observed once. The chain has TRBV5-4 and TRBJ1-1; D ambiguous. The V gene lost 2 bases and the J gene lost 0 bases, with 8 bases spanning the gap. The CDR3 extends over 14 amino acids. CDR1 SGHNT and CDR2 YYREEE come from the germline V gene (reference sequence). The CDR3 DNA reads as TGTGCCAGCAGCTTCGCAGGCTTGAACACTGAAGCTTTCTTT. Translation gives CASSFAGLNTEAFF.

This sequence joins TRBV18 and TRBJ2-7; TRBD1 matches 8 bases. The CDR3 covers 15 residues. V shed 6 bases and J 5 bases; nucleotides not matched to a gene: 12. In germline, CDR1 is KGHSH, CDR2 LQKENI. CDR3 sequence reads: CASSPRTGNFDEQYF. For the CDR3, the DNA is TGTGCCAGCTCCCCCCGGACAGGGAACTTCGACGAGCAGTACTTC.

The rearrangement joins TRBV7-2 to TRBJ1-2; possible D gene TRBD1, 5 bases. The CDR3 loop spans 13 amino acids. V was clipped by 4 bases and J by 10 bases, with 16 bases between them. Looked up from germline, CDR1 is SGHTA and CDR2 is FQGNSA. CDR3 nucleotides: TGTGCCAGCAGCTATCTGACAGAACCCCTCTACACCTTC. This gives the protein CASSYLTEPLYTF.

This clone was detected a few times. The chain uses TRBV4-1 and TRBJ1-1; D unclear. Germline loops: CDR1 MGHRA, CDR2 YSYEKL. V lost 0 bases to trimming and J lost 2 bases, with 10 bases between them. The CDR3 totals 15 residues. The CDR3 loop reads CASSQDFPGNTEAFF. The CDR3 DNA sequence: TGCGCCAGCAGCCAAGATTTCCCGGGAAACACTGAAGCTTTCTTT.

The V call is TRBV19, the J call TRBJ1-3, with TRBD1 matching 7 bases. The CDR3 length is 16 residues. CDR1 and CDR2 (germline): LNHDA, SQIVND (reference sequence). Trimming took 7 bases from V and 3 from J; bases not matched to a gene: 12. The CDR3 DNA reads as TGTGCCAGTACCTCTTCTCACAGGGGAATTGGAAACACCATATATTTT. Translated, it gives CASTSSHRGIGNTIYF.

The rearrangement links TRBV4-2 to TRBJ1-1, with 7 bases lining up with TRBD1. The CDR3 is 16 residues long. Unmatched junction bases numbered 8, after V lost 3 bases and J lost 1 base. Germline CDR1 and CDR2: LGHNA and YNFKEQ. CDR3 residues: CASSHPRQGSNTEAFF. The CDR3, as DNA: TGTGCCAGCAGCCACCCTCGACAGGGATCGAACACTGAAGCTTTCTTT.

This clone appeared a single time. At one end the junction does not follow the germline gene, possibly because of a read error. The chain recombines TRBV7-8 with TRBJ1-1, with TRBD1 as a possible D gene (6 bases). The CDR3 runs 15 residues. The germline CDR1 and CDR2 sequences are SGHVS and FQNEAQ. CDR3 sequence (DNA): TGTTCCAGCAACTTGAACCAGGGGCGCGATACTGAAGCTTTCTTT. This gives the protein CSSNLNQGRDTEAFF.

The V call is TRBV7-2, the J call TRBJ1-5; the match to TRBD1 covers 7 bases. The CDR3 has 15 amino acids. The trim removed 5 bases at V and 2 bases at J, leaving 6 bases unmatched. Germline V gene sequence: CDR1 SGHTA, CDR2 FQGNSA. The CDR3 nucleotides read TGTGCCAGCAGCCCGAGACAGGGCGGCAATCAGCCCCAGCATTTT. It encodes CASSPRQGGNQPQHF. The variable domain in full, with the rest retrieved from reference TRBV7-2 and TRBJ1-5, is GAGVSQSPSNKVTEKGKDVELRCDPISGHTALYWYRQSLGQGLEFLIYFQGNSAPDKSGLPSDRFSAERTGGSVSTLTIQRTQQEDSAVYLCASSPRQGGNQPQHFGDGTRLSIL.

This clone was picked up one time. J is TRBJ1-2 and V is TRBV4-3; perhaps TRBD1 as D (5 bases). V dropped 2 bases and J dropped 2 bases, with 15 bases sitting between them. Per the germline V gene, CDR1 is LGHNA and CDR2 is YSLEER. There are 16 residues in the CDR3. CDR3 region: CASSQTNYRRNYGYTF. The CDR3 nucleotides are TGCGCCAGCAGCCAAACGAACTACAGGAGAAACTATGGCTACACCTTC.

This clone was detected once. This chain links TRBV2 with TRBJ2-1, with D possibly matching TRBD2 (6 bases). The germline CDR1 and CDR2 sequences are SNHLY and FYNNEI. The CDR3 spans 15 residues. The V end was cut by 3 bases, the J end by 6 bases, with 15 bases between. The chain's CDR3 is CASSDWGDPPNEQFF. The CDR3 nucleotides read TGTGCCAGCAGTGACTGGGGGGACCCCCCCAATGAGCAGTTCTTC.

The chain carries TRBV6-4 and TRBJ2-3, with 10 nucleotides matching TRBD2. V lost 3 bases and J lost 2; bases outside the gene matches: 2. The germline V gene encodes CDR1 MRHNA and CDR2 SNTAGT. This CDR3 is built from 15 residues. Here the CDR3 reads CASSELAGATDTQYF. The CDR3 nucleotides read TGTGCCAGCAGTGAGCTAGCGGGGGCCACAGATACGCAGTATTTT.

On this clone itself: This sample also contains other DNA sequences that code for the same CDR3. The chain uses TRBV30 and TRBJ2-7; D remains unclear. There are 11 residues in the CDR3. The V gene lost 2 bases and the J gene lost 3 bases, with 5 bases spanning the gap. CDR1 GTSNPN and CDR2 SVGIG come from the germline V gene (reference sequence). CDR3 DNA: TGTGCCTGGAGTAGGAGCTACGAGCAGTACTTC. It is translated as CAWSRSYEQYF.

This clone has only a few counts. This sequence joins TRBV4-2 and TRBJ2-7; 7 nucleotides match TRBD1. Germline V lookup: CDR1 LGHNA, CDR2 YNFKEQ. The CDR3 has 14 residues. The J segment lost 8 bases and the V segment lost 5 bases, leaving 12 bases of the junction unmatched. The CDR3 reads CASSLPKGQSKQYF. The CDR3 DNA reads as TGTGCCAGCAGCTTACCCAAGGGACAGTCCAAGCAGTACTTC.

The V and J genes are TRBV10-3 and TRBJ1-1, with 9 bases identical to TRBD1. Germline V CDR1 and CDR2: ENHRY, SYGVKD. The CDR3 has 13 residues. With V trimmed by 5 bases and J by 8 bases, 6 bases remained unmatched. The CDR3 DNA follows: TGTGCCATCAGTTGGACAGGGGCGGAGGAAGCTTTCTTT. Translated: CAISWTGAEEAFF.

V and J are TRBV10-2 and TRBJ1-6; D may be TRBD1 (6 bases). The length of the CDR3 is 16 residues. The V gene lost 8 bases and the J gene lost 0 bases, with 14 bases spanning the gap. Germline V gene lookup returns CDR1 WSHSY and CDR2 SAAADI. The DNA of the CDR3 is TGCGCCAGCTCCGGACAGACGAGCTCCTATAATTCACCCCTCCACTTT. Amino acid sequence: CASSGQTSSYNSPLHF.

This chain connects TRBV19 to TRBJ1-4; 7 bases are shared with TRBD1. Germline lookup yields CDR1 LNHDA and CDR2 SQIVND (reference sequence). V dropped 4 bases and J dropped 3; count of bases not matched to a gene: 2. CDR3 length equals 14 residues. CDR3 in amino acids: CASSKGTANEKLFF. The CDR3 region has the DNA TGTGCCAGTAGTAAAGGGACAGCTAATGAAAAACTGTTTTTT.

The V call is TRBV30, the J call TRBJ1-4; no firm D call. Germline values: CDR1 GTSNPN, CDR2 SVGIG (reference sequence). The germline V and J ends were trimmed by 4 bases and 7 bases, with 10 bases remaining between them. The CDR3 has 12 residues. CDR3: CAWNRVAEKLFF. CDR3 nucleotides: TGTGCCTGGAACCGGGTTGCTGAAAAACTGTTTTTT.

This clone was detected a few times. V is TRBV4-1 and J is TRBJ1-4; D perhaps matches TRBD1 (5 bases). There are 14 residues in the CDR3. Germline assignment: CDR1 MGHRA and CDR2 YSYEKL. The ends were cut back, 4 bases at V and 4 bases at J, with 10 bases in the middle. The CDR3 loop is CASSPRQGNEKLFF. The CDR3 DNA sequence: TGCGCCAGCAGCCCCCGCCAGGGTAATGAAAAACTGTTTTTT.

The chain carries TRBV7-9 and TRBJ2-7, with D perhaps TRBD1 (6 bases). Per the germline V gene, CDR1 is SEHNR and CDR2 is FQNEAQ (reference sequence). Trimming took off 2 bases at V and 3 bases at J, with 11 bases between the two ends. The CDR3 covers 14 residues. The DNA for the CDR3 is TGTGCCAGCAGCTTAATGGGGGCCAACTACGAGCAGTACTTC. Amino acid sequence: CASSLMGANYEQYF. The full variable domain, rest sourced from reference TRBV7-9 and TRBJ2-7, is DTGVSQNPRHKITKRGQNVTFRCDPISEHNRLYWYRQTLGQGPEFLTYFQNEAQLEKSRLLSDRFSAERPKGSFSTLEIQRTEQGDSAMYLCASSLMGANYEQYFGPGTRLTVT.

This clone was counted a single time. The V and J genes are TRBV10-3 and TRBJ2-7; no clear D gene. The germline V and J ends were trimmed by 10 bases and 3 bases, with 10 bases remaining between them. Germline assignment: CDR1 ENHRY and CDR2 SYGVKD. The CDR3 runs 11 residues. The CDR3 reads CASSDFYEQYF. CDR3 DNA sequence: TGTGCCAGCAGCGACTTCTACGAGCAGTACTTC.

The gene calls are TRBV5-1 and TRBJ2-2, with D uncertain. Germline CDR1 reads SGHRS; CDR2 reads YFSETQ. The CDR3 sequence is 14 residues long. V was pared by 3 bases and J by 1 base, with 7 bases between. For the CDR3, the DNA is TGCGCCAGCAGCTCAGACTGGAACACCGGGGAGCTGTTTTTT. This sequence encodes CASSSDWNTGELFF.

This chain uses TRBV7-2 with TRBJ2-7, with 10 bases identical to TRBD2. The germline gives CDR1 SGHTA, CDR2 FQGNSA. V lost 1 base and J lost 2; bases outside the gene matches: 2. The CDR3 runs 15 residues. This CDR3 is CASSLERGGAYEQYF. In DNA form, the CDR3 reads TGTGCCAGCAGCTTAGAGCGGGGGGGGGCCTACGAGCAGTACTTC.

The chain combines TRBV7-6 with TRBJ2-1; D is undetermined. The CDR3 is 15 residues long. Germline V gives CDR1 SGHVS, CDR2 FNYEAQ. Trimming took 5 bases from V and 0 from J, leaving 11 bases between them. The CDR3: CASSHPRLSYNEQFF. The CDR3 coding sequence is TGTGCCAGCAGCCACCCCAGACTCTCCTACAATGAGCAGTTCTTC.

This clone was seen just once. V is TRBV10-1 and J is TRBJ2-5, with TRBD2 identical over 7 bases. Germline V gene data show CDR1 as WNHNN and CDR2 as SYGVQD (reference sequence). CDR3 length: 15 residues. Trimming took 6 bases from V and 3 from J; bases not matched to a gene: 10. The CDR3 DNA follows: TGCGCCAGCAGGGCAGAGACTAGCAACAAAGAGACCCAGTACTTC. Translated: CASRAETSNKETQYF.